Shown below are 17 T cell receptor beta chains from a single sample sequenced in a study of blood T cell repertoires in COVID-19. Clones were sequenced by immunoSEQ multiplex PCR, and TCRdb holds only the in-frame ones, with some missing. There are 250,000 or so clones in the sample; 80% to 90% occur only once, and 4% to 5% lies in the top ten. Sequencing used peripheral blood. The receptors shown here come from a middle-aged woman who had recovered from COVID-19.

The chain has TRBV2 and TRBJ2-3, with 7 bases lining up with TRBD2. V trimming: 6 bases; J trimming: 1 base; junction bases outside the gene matches: 4. The CDR3 loop spans 14 amino acids. Looked up from germline, CDR1 is SNHLY and CDR2 is FYNNEI. This CDR3 is CASSGLEGTDTQYF. The CDR3 bases are TGTGCCAGCAGCGGACTAGAAGGCACAGATACGCAGTATTTT. The full variable domain, rest sourced from reference TRBV2 and TRBJ2-3, is EPEVTQTPSHQVTQMGQEVILRCVPISNHLYFYWYRQILGQKVEFLVSFYNNEISEKSEIFDDQFSVERPDGSNFTLKIRSTKLEDSAMYFCASSGLEGTDTQYFGPGTRLTVL.

This clone has only one observation. The chain is built from TRBV19 and TRBJ2-6; D possibly corresponds to TRBD1 (6 bases). Trimming took off 6 bases at V and 3 bases at J, with 9 bases between the two ends. The CDR3 contains 14 residues. Germline V gene lookup returns CDR1 LNHDA and CDR2 SQIVND (reference sequence). CDR3 sequence reads: CASRDSGGANVLTF. The CDR3 nucleotides are TGTGCCAGTAGGGACAGCGGTGGGGCCAACGTCCTGACTTTC.

This clone was found once. J is TRBJ2-7 and V is TRBV23-1, with TRBD2 identical over 7 bases. TRBV23-1 is treated as an ORF (open reading frame) with a function not yet certain. The CDR3 consists of 14 residues. V lost 0 bases to trimming and J lost 3 bases; unmatched junction nucleotides: 2. CDR3 region: CASSQSGEGYEQYV. CDR3 bases: TGCGCCAGCAGTCAATCGGGGGAGGGCTACGAGCAGTACGTC.

J is TRBJ1-2 and V is TRBV18; 10 bases line up with TRBD1. The V gene's germline CDR1 is KGHSH and CDR2 LQKENI. The CDR3 has 14 residues. The V gene end was trimmed by 3 bases and the J gene end by 8 bases; junction bases not matched to a gene: 6. As DNA, the CDR3 is TGTGCCAGCTCACCCCGGGACAGGGGTGAGGGCTACACCTTC. Amino acid sequence: CASSPRDRGEGYTF.

This clone was observed once. The chain carries TRBV2 and TRBJ2-2; maybe TRBD1 (6 bases). The CDR3 extends over 15 amino acids. Trimming cost V 11 bases and J 3 bases, with 19 bases left between them. Germline values: CDR1 SNHLY, CDR2 FYNNEI. The CDR3 sequence: CAPVGGTGYTGELFF. The DNA of the CDR3 is TGTGCCCCCGTAGGTGGAACAGGGTACACCGGGGAGCTGTTTTTT.

This chain joins TRBV5-6 and TRBJ2-7, with 8 bases matching TRBD1. The CDR3 spans 11 residues. The germline V gene encodes CDR1 SGHDT and CDR2 YYEEEE. CDR3 DNA: TGTGCCAGCAGCGCAAAAAAAACAGGGGGCGTC. It is translated as CASSAKKTGGV.

This clone was seen only a few times. The chain couples TRBV5-6 to TRBJ1-6, with TRBD1 matching 7 bases. From germline, CDR1 is SGHDT and CDR2 YYEEEE. Unmatched junction bases numbered 12, after V lost 3 bases and J lost 9 bases. CDR3 length: 16 amino acids. DNA of the CDR3: TGTGCCAGCAGCTCCTATCTCGGGACAGACGTTTCACCCCTCCACTTT. It is translated as CASSSYLGTDVSPLHF.

Only one count was recorded for this clone. The gene calls are TRBV30 and TRBJ1-1; D call uncertain. The V and J ends lost 0 bases and 1 base respectively, with 6 bases between them. The CDR3 covers 13 residues. Germline V gene lookup returns CDR1 GTSNPN and CDR2 SVGIG (reference sequence). CDR3 loop: CAWSVAGNTEAFF. The CDR3 DNA follows: TGTGCCTGGAGTGTTGCAGGGAACACTGAAGCTTTCTTT.

CDR3 region: CASSYTSGGGLETQYF. DNA of the CDR3: TGTGCCAGCAGTTACACGTCAGGGGGCGGGTTGGAGACCCAGTACTTC. The chain is built from TRBV6-5 and TRBJ2-5, with 8 bases that match TRBD1. Germline trimming cut 2 bases from V and 5 bases from J; bases unmatched to any gene: 10. CDR1 is MNHEY, CDR2 SVGAGI, per germline. CDR3 length: 16 amino acids.

J is TRBJ1-4 and V is TRBV11-2; 8 bases are a match to TRBD1. CDR3 length: 13 amino acids. CDR1 is SGHAT, CDR2 FQNNGV, per germline. V was clipped by 6 bases and J by 10 bases; unmatched bases: 7. The CDR3 reads CASSYGQGIKLFF. The CDR3 nucleotides read TGTGCCAGCAGTTACGGACAGGGAATAAAACTGTTTTTT.

The V and J genes are TRBV5-1 and TRBJ2-7; 9 bases are shared with TRBD1. This CDR3 spans 15 amino acids. J was trimmed by 7 bases and V by 3 bases; bases with no gene match: 11. Germline CDR1 SGHRS, CDR2 YFSETQ. CDR3 sequence reads: CASSSGQGVNREQYF. DNA of the CDR3: TGCGCCAGCAGCTCGGGACAGGGCGTTAATAGAGAGCAGTACTTC.

CDR3 protein: CASSSYRTGGRGETQYF. The CDR3 DNA reads as TGTGCCAGCAGCTCATATCGGACAGGTGGGAGAGGTGAGACCCAGTACTTC. The chain couples TRBV11-3 to TRBJ2-5; 7 nucleotides align to TRBD1. In germline, CDR1 is SGHNT, CDR2 YENEEA. The CDR3 runs 17 residues. Germline trimming cut 4 bases from V and 5 bases from J; bases unmatched to any gene: 16.

The chain has TRBV5-6 and TRBJ1-2, with D possibly matching TRBD1 (6 bases). V was trimmed by 4 bases and J by 2 bases, leaving 15 bases between them. The CDR3 runs 15 residues. Germline CDR1 SGHDT, CDR2 YYEEEE. DNA for the CDR3: TGTGCCAGCAGCGAAAAGGGGACACACAACTATGGCTACACCTTC. This sequence encodes CASSEKGTHNYGYTF.

The CDR3 DNA sequence: TGTGCCAGCAGTCCTTCTGGGCTAGCGGTCGTGCAGTTCTTC. Translation: CASSPSGLAVVQFF. The chain carries TRBV2 and TRBJ2-1, with 7 nucleotides matching TRBD2. The ends lost 5 bases at V and 12 bases at J; junction bases unmatched: 13. The CDR3 has 14 residues. Germline V CDR1 and CDR2: SNHLY, FYNNEI. The whole variable domain, filled in from reference TRBV2 and TRBJ2-1, reads EPEVTQTPSHQVTQMGQEVILRCVPISNHLYFYWYRQILGQKVEFLVSFYNNEISEKSEIFDDQFSVERPDGSNFTLKIRSTKLEDSAMYFCASSPSGLAVVQFFGPGTRLTVL.

The CDR3 sequence: CASRQGNQPQHF. The CDR3 nucleotides are TGTGCCAGCCGACAGGGTAATCAGCCCCAGCATTTT. The chain employs TRBV25-1 and TRBJ1-5; 7 positions agree with TRBD1. CDR1 MGHDK and CDR2 SYGVNS come from the germline V gene. The V gene end was trimmed by 8 bases and the J gene end by 4 bases; junction bases not matched to a gene: 2. The CDR3 extends over 12 amino acids.

The chain carries TRBV7-3 and TRBJ2-3; TRBD2 matches 12 bases. Germline CDR1 SGHTA, CDR2 FQGTGA. Losses at the gene ends were 0 bases for V and 4 bases for J; bases not matched to a gene: 8. This CDR3 is 18 amino acids long. DNA of the CDR3: TGTGCCAGCAGCTTAACCCCTAGCGGGGGGGCCAGGGCAGATACGCAGTATTTT. Encoded protein: CASSLTPSGGARADTQYF.

A few counts support this clone. This chain connects TRBV5-1 to TRBJ2-3; 8 nucleotides match TRBD2. From germline, CDR1 is SGHRS and CDR2 YFSETQ. Losses at the gene ends were 4 bases for V and 1 base for J; bases not matched to a gene: 5. The length of the CDR3 is 15 residues. CDR3 loop: CASSPGGAGTDTQYF. The CDR3 nucleotides read TGCGCCAGCAGCCCGGGGGGGGCGGGCACAGATACGCAGTATTTT.